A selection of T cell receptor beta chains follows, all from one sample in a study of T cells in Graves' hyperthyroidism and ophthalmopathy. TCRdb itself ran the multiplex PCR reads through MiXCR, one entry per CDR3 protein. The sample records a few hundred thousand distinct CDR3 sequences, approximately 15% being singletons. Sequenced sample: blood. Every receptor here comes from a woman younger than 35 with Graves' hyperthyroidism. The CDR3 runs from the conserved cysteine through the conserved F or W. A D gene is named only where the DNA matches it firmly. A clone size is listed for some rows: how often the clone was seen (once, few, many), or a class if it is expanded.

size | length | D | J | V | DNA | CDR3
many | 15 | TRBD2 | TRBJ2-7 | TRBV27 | TGTGCCAGCAGTTTAAGGACTAGTCCATTCTACGAGCAGTACTTC | CASSLRTSPFYEQYF
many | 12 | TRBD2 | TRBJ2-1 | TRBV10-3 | TGTGCCATCCGACTAGCTTCTAATGAGCAGTTCTTC | CAIRLASNEQFF
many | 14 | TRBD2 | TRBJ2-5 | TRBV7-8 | TGTGCCAGCACCCTTGTGGGGGAGGGAGCGACCCAGTACTTC | CASTLVGEGATQYF
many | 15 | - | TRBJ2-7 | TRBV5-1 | TGCGCCAGCAGCACCGAACAGGGAGCTCCCTACGAGCAGTACTTC | CASSTEQGAPYEQYF
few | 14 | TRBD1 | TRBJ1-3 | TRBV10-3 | TGTGCCTCGGGACAGGGGGCAGGAGGAAACACCATATATTTT | CASGQGAGGNTIYF
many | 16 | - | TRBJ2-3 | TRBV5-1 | TGCGCCAGCAGCTTGGAGGAGGGGCGCCCCGGAGATACGCAGTATTTT | CASSLEEGRPGDTQYF
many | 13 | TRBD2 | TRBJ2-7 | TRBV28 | TGTGCCAGCGAGCGGGAAGGGGCCTACGAGCAGTACTTC | CASEREGAYEQYF
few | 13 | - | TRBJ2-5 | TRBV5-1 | TGCGCCAGCAGCCCCCTAGTCCAAGAGACCCAGTACTTC | CASSPLVQETQYF
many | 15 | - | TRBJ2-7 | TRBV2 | TGTGCCAGCAGTGAAGTTCCCGGGAGTCTAGGTGAGCAGTACTTC | CASSEVPGSLGEQYF
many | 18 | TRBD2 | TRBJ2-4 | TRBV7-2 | TGTGCCAGCAGCTTTTCCCGGACTAGCGGGAGTGCCAAAAACATTCAGTACTTC | CASSFSRTSGSAKNIQYF
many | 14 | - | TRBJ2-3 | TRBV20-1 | TGCAGTGTAAACGTCCCTCGGGTCACAGATACGCAGTATTTT | CSVNVPRVTDTQYF
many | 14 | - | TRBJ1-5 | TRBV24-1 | TGTGCCACCAGTGATTTGTATAGCAATCAGCCCCAGCATTTT | CATSDLYSNQPQHF
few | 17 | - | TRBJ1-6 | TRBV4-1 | TGCGCCAGCAGCCAAGTTAAATGGGGGGCAGTGGATTCACCCCTCCACTTT | CASSQVKWGAVDSPLHF
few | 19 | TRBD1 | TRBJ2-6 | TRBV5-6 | TGTGCCAGCAGCTTTGGTCCAGGGGGCTTGTCTACTGGGGCCAACGTCCTGACTTTC | CASSFGPGGLSTGANVLTF
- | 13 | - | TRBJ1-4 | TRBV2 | TGTGCCAGCCACGGGGGGCTTAATGAAAAACTGTTTTTT | CASHGGLNEKLFF
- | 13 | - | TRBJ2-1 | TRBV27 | TGTGCCGGCAGTTTGGTGGAGGACAATGAGCAGTTCTTC | CAGSLVEDNEQFF
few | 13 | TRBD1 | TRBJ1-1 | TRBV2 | TGTGCCAGCAGTACGACAGGGAACACTGAAGCTTCCTTT | CASSTTGNTEASF